The next 32 T cell receptor beta chains were all read from a single sample in a study of T cell responses to AZD1222 COVID-19 vaccine (TCRdb year 2021). The sample's time point label, in plain terms: baseline before first vaccination. Libraries were built with the immunoSEQ multiplex PCR assay. The table was pulled from immuneACCESS by TCRdb, which kept in-frame rearrangements only. Such tables lose some clones; where checked, under half of the loss comes from unresolved V genes, and the rest has no known cause. This sample gives some 200,000 clones in total; approximately 91% of them show up just once. The top ten constitute roughly 0.99% of the sample. The specimen was peripheral blood, collected on day 0 of AZD1222 vaccination. These TCRs come from an adult in good health.

The chain has TRBV2 and TRBJ1-5, with 8 bases fitting TRBD1. The germline V gene has CDR1 SNHLY and CDR2 FYNNEI. This CDR3 comprises 15 residues. After removal of 2 bases from V and 4 bases from J, the junction contained 4 bases not matched to a gene. The CDR3 sequence: CASSENRGGNQPQHF. DNA of the CDR3: TGTGCCAGCAGTGAAAACAGGGGGGGTAATCAGCCCCAGCATTTT.

V and J are TRBV6-5 and TRBJ1-2; 8 nucleotides align to TRBD1. The CDR3 is 14 residues long. CDR1 is MNHEY, CDR2 SVGAGI, per germline. V trimming: 4 bases; J trimming: 8 bases; junction bases outside the gene matches: 9. CDR3 in DNA: TGTGCCAGCAGTTCGGGACAGGTACGCATCGGCTACACCTTC. Protein sequence: CASSSGQVRIGYTF.

The J gene is TRBJ2-2, the V gene TRBV18; D perhaps matches TRBD2 (5 bases). The length of the CDR3 is 14 residues. Germline V gene lookup returns CDR1 KGHSH and CDR2 LQKENI. V gave up 2 bases and J gave up 5 bases, with 9 bases separating them. The CDR3 loop reads CASSPGRGTGELFF. The CDR3 region has the DNA TGTGCCAGCTCACCAGGACGAGGGACCGGGGAGCTGTTTTTT.

The V and J genes are TRBV3-1 (or the pseudogene TRBV3-2) and TRBJ2-3, with 8 nucleotides matching TRBD2. This CDR3 has 16 residues. The junction had 5 bases not matched to a gene; V was cut back by 0 bases and J by 3 bases. The germline V gene encodes CDR1 LGHDT and CDR2 YNNKEL (reference sequence). The CDR3 loop is CASSQDMIAGTDTQYF. CDR3 DNA: TGTGCCAGCAGCCAAGATATGATAGCGGGGACAGATACGCAGTATTTT.

V is TRBV27 and J is TRBJ2-7, with no clear D. V lost 4 bases and J lost 4, with 17 bases in between. Germline CDR1 and CDR2: MNHEY and SMNVEV (reference sequence). The CDR3 has 15 residues. CDR3 coding DNA: TGTGCCAGCAGTTCGGCAGGTTTGTTAACTTACGAGCAGTACTTC. Translation gives CASSSAGLLTYEQYF.

The V gene is TRBV27, the J gene TRBJ2-3; 13 bases are shared with TRBD2. CDR1 MNHEY and CDR2 SMNVEV come from the germline V gene (reference sequence). V gave up 5 bases and J gave up 0 bases; unmatched junction bases: 8. CDR3 length: 18 residues. In nucleotides, the CDR3 is TGTGCCAGCAGTCCGGGACTAGCGGGACCCCTTAGCACAGATACGCAGTATTTT. It specifies CASSPGLAGPLSTDTQYF.

J is TRBJ2-1 and V is TRBV4-2, with 9 positions matching TRBD1. CDR1 and CDR2 (germline): LGHNA, YNFKEQ. The V and J ends lost 3 bases and 9 bases, in that order; junction bases with no gene match: 9. The CDR3 runs 15 residues. CDR3 DNA: TGTGCCAGCAGCCAGGGGACAGGGTTTCGTGGTGAGCAGTTCTTC. The encoded protein is CASSQGTGFRGEQFF.

The V and J genes are TRBV5-1 and TRBJ2-7; D not certain. This CDR3 has 15 residues. Germline V gene lookup returns CDR1 SGHRS and CDR2 YFSETQ. Trimming left V 0 bases short and J 2 bases short, with 12 bases between. This CDR3 reads CASSLATGSTYEQYF. As DNA, the CDR3 is TGCGCCAGCAGCTTGGCCACGGGCAGTACCTACGAGCAGTACTTC. The full variable domain, completed using reference TRBV5-1 and TRBJ2-7, is KAGVTQTPRYLIKTRGQQVTLSCSPISGHRSVSWYQQTPGQGLQFLFEYFSETQRNKGNFPGRFSGRQFSNSRSEMNVSTLELGDSALYLCASSLATGSTYEQYFGPGTRLTVT.

The chain links TRBV4-3 to TRBJ1-1; possibly TRBD1 for D (5 bases). Germline V CDR1 and CDR2: LGHNA, YSLEER. V lost 4 bases and J 5 bases, leaving 23 bases between the germline ends. This CDR3 contains 17 residues. CDR3 in amino acids: CASSLNDGAVQFTEAFF. The CDR3 DNA reads as TGCGCCAGCAGCCTAAACGACGGGGCTGTCCAGTTTACTGAAGCTTTCTTT.

This rearrangement joins TRBV4-2 to TRBJ2-5; TRBD2 aligns across 8 bases. The length of the CDR3 is 18 residues. V was pared by 4 bases and J by 4 bases, with 17 bases of the junction left unmatched. From germline, CDR1 is LGHNA and CDR2 YNFKEQ. For the CDR3, the DNA is TGTGCCAGCAGCCCTCGAAGCGGGGGCCTAGCCCTCACAGAGACCCAGTACTTC. Translating it yields CASSPRSGGLALTETQYF.

V and J are TRBV3-1 (or the pseudogene TRBV3-2) and TRBJ2-5; 7 bases map to TRBD2. The CDR3 contains 17 residues. V was clipped by 1 base and J by 5 bases; unmatched bases: 13. CDR1 is LGHDT, CDR2 YNNKEL, per germline (reference sequence). The CDR3 DNA reads TGTGCCAGCAGCCAAGGACTAGCTTCAGCCCCAGTTGAGACCCAGTACTTC. It codes for CASSQGLASAPVETQYF.

The J gene is TRBJ1-6, the V gene TRBV7-9, with D perhaps TRBD1 (5 bases). This CDR3 contains 16 residues. The germline V gene encodes CDR1 SEHNR and CDR2 FQNEAQ (reference sequence). Trimming took off 1 base at V and 7 bases at J, with 14 bases between the two ends. CDR3 loop: CASSLDSGGMNSPLHF. In DNA, the CDR3 is TGTGCCAGCAGCTTAGATTCTGGGGGAATGAATTCACCCCTCCACTTT.

V gene TRBV6-5 combines with J gene TRBJ1-2, with 12 positions matching TRBD1. The CDR3 has 14 amino acids. Germline V gene sequence: CDR1 MNHEY, CDR2 SVGAGI. V shed 3 bases and J 7 bases; nucleotides not matched to a gene: 3. CDR3 region: CASSYLGQGAGYTF. CDR3 DNA sequence: TGTGCCAGCAGTTATCTGGGACAGGGGGCTGGCTACACCTTC.

The chain employs TRBV19 and TRBJ1-1; a weak D match, TRBD1 (6 bases). The CDR3 spans 12 residues. CDR1 is LNHDA and CDR2 is SQIVND in the germline V gene (reference sequence). CDR3 in DNA: TGTGCAACTTTCAGGGGATACACTGAAGCTTTCTTT. Protein: CATFRGYTEAFF.

The chain is built from TRBV12-3 or TRBV12-4 and TRBJ1-2, with D maybe TRBD1 (5 bases). V was pared by 4 bases and J by 7 bases, with 13 bases between. The CDR3 is made up of 13 amino acids. CDR3 residues: CASSSGPEGGYTF. CDR3 in DNA: TGTGCCAGCAGTTCGGGACCGGAAGGTGGCTACACCTTC.

The chain links TRBV7-8 to TRBJ1-1, with TRBD1 as a possible D gene (6 bases). The V end was cut by 4 bases, the J end by 0 bases, with 21 bases between. Germline CDR1 is SGHVS and CDR2 is FQNEAQ. The CDR3 loop spans 18 amino acids. The CDR3 region is CASSSLLGAGNVNTEAFF. The CDR3 region has the DNA TGTGCCAGCAGCTCACTTTTGGGGGCAGGGAATGTGAACACTGAAGCTTTCTTT.

This chain joins TRBV28 and TRBJ2-7; D is undetermined. Trimming removed 7 bases from V and 3 bases from J, with 10 bases in between. This CDR3 has 12 residues. Per germline, CDR1 MDHEN and CDR2 SYDVKM. The CDR3 DNA reads as TGTGCCAGCAACGGACGGCGCTACGAGCAGTACTTC. Amino acids: CASNGRRYEQYF.

The V call is TRBV29-1, the J call TRBJ2-7; D not certain. Germline values: CDR1 SQVTM, CDR2 ANQGSEA. The CDR3 totals 10 residues. The V and J ends lost 4 bases and 2 bases respectively, with 3 bases between them. The CDR3 sequence is CSVGTYEQYF. The CDR3 DNA is TGCAGCGTTGGCACCTACGAGCAGTACTTC.

The rearrangement joins TRBV2 to TRBJ2-5, with a tentative D call TRBD1 (6 bases). The V end was cut by 6 bases, the J end by 5 bases, with 13 bases between. CDR1 SNHLY and CDR2 FYNNEI come from the germline V gene. The CDR3 consists of 13 residues. CDR3 in amino acids: CASSSGTPETQYF. DNA for the CDR3: TGTGCCAGCAGCTCCGGGACACCGGAGACCCAGTACTTC.

CDR3 DNA sequence: TGTGCCAGCAGCCCCACCGGGATTTTGAGGGAGACCCAGTACTTC. Amino acid sequence: CASSPTGILRETQYF. The rearrangement links TRBV7-3 to TRBJ2-5, with D maybe TRBD2 (5 bases). This CDR3 is 15 amino acids long. Trimming pared 5 bases from V and 5 bases from J, leaving 18 bases between. CDR1 and CDR2 (germline): SGHTA, FQGTGA.

V and J are TRBV7-2 and TRBJ1-2, with D perhaps TRBD1 (5 bases). This CDR3 comprises 12 residues. The V end lost 1 base, the J end lost 8 bases, and 8 bases lay between the germline ends. The germline CDR1 and CDR2 sequences are SGHTA and FQGNSA. The CDR3 DNA is TGTGCCAGCAGCTTAGGGGGCTACGGCTACACCTTC. Protein sequence: CASSLGGYGYTF. Using reference TRBV7-2 and TRBJ1-2 for the parts outside the CDR3, the full variable domain is GAGVSQSPSNKVTEKGKDVELRCDPISGHTALYWYRQSLGQGLEFLIYFQGNSAPDKSGLPSDRFSAERTGGSVSTLTIQRTQQEDSAVYLCASSLGGYGYTFGSGTRLTVV.

V gene TRBV28 combines with J gene TRBJ2-3, with 8 nucleotides matching TRBD2. The germline CDR1 and CDR2 sequences are MDHEN and SYDVKM. The CDR3 spans 16 residues. The V gene end was trimmed by 6 bases and the J gene end by 0 bases; junction bases not matched to a gene: 8. The CDR3 DNA follows: TGTGCCAGCAGCCTAGGGGCTAGCGGGAGCACAGATACGCAGTATTTT. This translates into CASSLGASGSTDTQYF.

The J gene is TRBJ2-7, the V gene TRBV4-2; D may be TRBD1 (6 bases). CDR1 LGHNA and CDR2 YNFKEQ come from the germline V gene. The CDR3 spans 14 residues. V lost 5 bases and J lost 0, with 11 bases in between. DNA of the CDR3: TGTGCCAGCAGCGGGACATCGAGCTCCTACGAGCAGTACTTC. Its translation is CASSGTSSSYEQYF.

The V call is TRBV18, the J call TRBJ1-1, with D possibly being TRBD1 (5 bases). CDR1 is KGHSH and CDR2 is LQKENI in the germline V gene. Trimming shortened V by 5 bases and J by 2 bases, and 15 bases separated the two germline ends. The CDR3 extends over 15 amino acids. The CDR3 here is CASSARQSLNTEAFF. Written as DNA, the CDR3 is TGTGCCAGCTCAGCCAGACAGAGTCTAAACACTGAAGCTTTCTTT.

This clone has only one observation. The rearrangement joins TRBV7-9 to TRBJ1-4; D gene unclear. Germline values: CDR1 SEHNR, CDR2 FQNEAQ (reference sequence). V lost 3 bases and J 6 bases, leaving 14 bases between the germline ends. The CDR3 covers 15 residues. CDR3 loop: CASSLRGSLDEKLFF. The CDR3 DNA follows: TGTGCCAGCAGCTTGAGAGGCAGCCTCGATGAAAAACTGTTTTTT.

The chain employs TRBV6-5 and TRBJ1-1, with a weak D call TRBD1 (5 bases). Deletions cut 4 bases from V and 3 bases from J, with 18 bases between. The CDR3 loop spans 16 amino acids. Per germline, CDR1 MNHEY and CDR2 SVGAGI. The CDR3 coding sequence is TGTGCCAGCAGTTCCCCGGGCCGACAAGGGGACACTGAAGCTTTCTTT. This encodes CASSSPGRQGDTEAFF.

This chain uses TRBV7-3 with TRBJ2-5, with 7 bases lining up with TRBD2. The CDR3 is 15 residues long. The junction had 11 bases not matched to a gene; V was cut back by 5 bases and J by 5 bases. Germline CDR1 is SGHTA and CDR2 is FQGTGA. CDR3 loop: CASSPMGLHGETQYF. The CDR3 bases are TGTGCCAGCAGCCCTATGGGACTACACGGGGAGACCCAGTACTTC.

The gene calls are TRBV20-1 and TRBJ2-3, with TRBD2 matching 7 bases. Looked up from germline, CDR1 is DFQATT and CDR2 is SNEGSKA (reference sequence). The CDR3 runs to 12 residues. V dropped 6 bases and J dropped 4; count of bases not matched to a gene: 4. The CDR3 loop reads CSASTSADTQYF. For the CDR3, the DNA is TGCAGTGCGAGTACTAGCGCAGATACGCAGTATTTT.

The chain carries TRBV18 and TRBJ1-6; D is unclear. The CDR3 runs to 14 residues. The V and J ends lost 6 bases and 0 bases respectively, with 6 bases between them. Germline V lookup: CDR1 KGHSH, CDR2 LQKENI. Here the CDR3 reads CASSKSSYNSPLHF. CDR3 DNA: TGTGCCAGCTCGAAGAGCTCCTATAATTCACCCCTCCACTTT.

The gene calls are TRBV11-2 and TRBJ2-3, with 9 bases fitting TRBD2. CDR3 length: 16 amino acids. Losses at the gene ends were 5 bases for V and 1 base for J; bases not matched to a gene: 7. CDR1 is SGHAT, CDR2 FQNNGV, per germline. For the CDR3, the DNA is TGTGCCAGCAGCACGCGACTAGCGGTTGGCACAGATACGCAGTATTTT. Amino acids: CASSTRLAVGTDTQYF.

The rearrangement joins TRBV18 to TRBJ2-7; no clear D. Per the germline V gene, CDR1 is KGHSH and CDR2 is LQKENI. The ends were cut back, 6 bases at V and 3 bases at J, with 12 bases in the middle. The CDR3 is made up of 13 amino acids. This CDR3 is CASSPDWGYEQYF. The CDR3 bases are TGTGCCAGCTCCCCCGACTGGGGCTACGAGCAGTACTTC.

V and J are TRBV23-1 and TRBJ2-7, with TRBD1 identical over 9 bases. TRBV23-1 is labeled an ORF, and its function is uncertain. The CDR3 runs 13 residues. V trimming: 7 bases; J trimming: 4 bases; junction bases outside the gene matches: 5. This CDR3 is CASKTGGVYEQYF. CDR3 coding DNA: TGCGCCAGCAAAACAGGGGGCGTTTACGAGCAGTACTTC.